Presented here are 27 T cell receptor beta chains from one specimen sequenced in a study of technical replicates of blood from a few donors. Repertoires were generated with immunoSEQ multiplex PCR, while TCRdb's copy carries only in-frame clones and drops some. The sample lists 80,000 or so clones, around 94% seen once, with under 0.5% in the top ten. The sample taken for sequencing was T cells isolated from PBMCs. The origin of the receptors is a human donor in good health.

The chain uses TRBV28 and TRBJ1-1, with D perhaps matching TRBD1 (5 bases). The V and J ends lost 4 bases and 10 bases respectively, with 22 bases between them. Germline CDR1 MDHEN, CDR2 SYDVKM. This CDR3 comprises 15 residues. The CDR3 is CASSSPDRPGSGAFF. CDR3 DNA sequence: TGTGCCAGCAGTTCGCCAGACAGACCAGGGTCGGGAGCTTTCTTT.

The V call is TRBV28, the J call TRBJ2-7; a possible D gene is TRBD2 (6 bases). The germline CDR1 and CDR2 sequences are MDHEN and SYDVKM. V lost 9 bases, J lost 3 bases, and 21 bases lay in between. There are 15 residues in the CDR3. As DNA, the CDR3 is TGTGCCAGTCAAACACCGGGTCCGGGGGTCTACGAGCAGTACTTC. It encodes CASQTPGPGVYEQYF. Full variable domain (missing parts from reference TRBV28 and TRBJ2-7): DVKVTQSSRYLVKRTGEKVFLECVQDMDHENMFWYRQDPGLGLRLIYFSYDVKMKEKGDIPEGYSVSREKKERFSLILESASTNQTSMYLCASQTPGPGVYEQYFGPGTRLTVT.

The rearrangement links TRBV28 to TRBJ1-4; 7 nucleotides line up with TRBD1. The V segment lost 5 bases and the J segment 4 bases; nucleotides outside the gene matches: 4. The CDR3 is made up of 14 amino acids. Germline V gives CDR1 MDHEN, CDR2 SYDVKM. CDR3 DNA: TGTGCCAGCAGTATCGGGACAGTTAATGAAAAACTGTTTTTT. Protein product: CASSIGTVNEKLFF.

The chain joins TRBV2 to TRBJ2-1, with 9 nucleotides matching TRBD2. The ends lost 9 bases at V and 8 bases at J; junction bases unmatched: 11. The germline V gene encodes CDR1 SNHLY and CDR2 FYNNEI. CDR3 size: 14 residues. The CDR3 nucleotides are TGTGCCAGAGAGGGCGGGAGGGGTCGGGATGAGCAGTTCTTC. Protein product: CAREGGRGRDEQFF.

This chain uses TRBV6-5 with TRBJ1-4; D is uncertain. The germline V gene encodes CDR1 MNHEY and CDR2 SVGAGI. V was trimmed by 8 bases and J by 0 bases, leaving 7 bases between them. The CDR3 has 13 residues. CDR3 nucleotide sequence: TGTGCCAGCGGAAGCGCAACTAATGAAAAACTGTTTTTT. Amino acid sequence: CASGSATNEKLFF.

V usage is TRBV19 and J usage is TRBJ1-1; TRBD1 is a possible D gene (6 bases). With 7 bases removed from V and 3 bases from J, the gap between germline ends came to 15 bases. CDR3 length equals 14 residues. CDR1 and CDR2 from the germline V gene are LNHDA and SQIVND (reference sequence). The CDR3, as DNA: TGTGCCAGTACAAGGGACAAGGGATACACTGAAGCTTTCTTT. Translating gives CASTRDKGYTEAFF.

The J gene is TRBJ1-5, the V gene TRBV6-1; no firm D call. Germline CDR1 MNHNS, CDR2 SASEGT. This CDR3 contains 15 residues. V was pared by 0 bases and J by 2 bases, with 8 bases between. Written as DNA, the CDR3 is TGTGCCAGCAGTGAAGCGCCGGAGGGCAATCAGCCCCAGCATTTT. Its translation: CASSEAPEGNQPQHF.

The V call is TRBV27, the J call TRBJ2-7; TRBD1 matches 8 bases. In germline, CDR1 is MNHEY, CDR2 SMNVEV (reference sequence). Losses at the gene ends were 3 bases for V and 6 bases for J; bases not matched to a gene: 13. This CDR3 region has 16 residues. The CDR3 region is CASSFPDRGTLSEQYF. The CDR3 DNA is TGTGCCAGCAGTTTCCCCGACAGGGGAACTCTCTCCGAGCAGTACTTC.

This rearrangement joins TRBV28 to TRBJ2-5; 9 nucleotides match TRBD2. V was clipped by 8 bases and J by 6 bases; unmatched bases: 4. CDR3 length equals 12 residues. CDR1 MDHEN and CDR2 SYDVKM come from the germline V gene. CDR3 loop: CASRTSGQTQYF. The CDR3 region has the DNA TGTGCCAGCCGCACTAGCGGGCAGACCCAGTACTTC.

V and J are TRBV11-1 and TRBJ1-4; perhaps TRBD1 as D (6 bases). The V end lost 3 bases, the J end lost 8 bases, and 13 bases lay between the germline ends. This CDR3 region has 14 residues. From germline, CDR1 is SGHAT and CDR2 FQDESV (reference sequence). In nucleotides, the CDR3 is TGTGCCAGCAGCTTTACGTCAGGGGAGGAAAAACTGTTTTTT. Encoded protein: CASSFTSGEEKLFF.

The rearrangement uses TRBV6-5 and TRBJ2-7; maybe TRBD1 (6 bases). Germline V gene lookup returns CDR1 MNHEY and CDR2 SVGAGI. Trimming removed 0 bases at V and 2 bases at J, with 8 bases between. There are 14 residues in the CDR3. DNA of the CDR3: TGTGCCAGCAGTTACTCGGGGGACACCTACGAGCAGTACTTC. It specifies CASSYSGDTYEQYF.

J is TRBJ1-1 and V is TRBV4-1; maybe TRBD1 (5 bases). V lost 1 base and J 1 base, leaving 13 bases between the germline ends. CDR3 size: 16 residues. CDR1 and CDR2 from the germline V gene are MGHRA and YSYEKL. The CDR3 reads CASSQVSPGGNTEAFF. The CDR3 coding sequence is TGCGCCAGCAGCCAAGTCAGTCCGGGGGGGAACACTGAAGCTTTCTTT.

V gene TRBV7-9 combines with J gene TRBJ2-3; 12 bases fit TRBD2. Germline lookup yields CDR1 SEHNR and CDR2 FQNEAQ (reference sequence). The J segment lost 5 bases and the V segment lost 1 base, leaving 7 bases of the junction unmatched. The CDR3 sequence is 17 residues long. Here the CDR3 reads CASSLVTSGRSGDTQYF. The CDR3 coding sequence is TGTGCCAGCAGCTTAGTAACTAGCGGGAGGTCTGGAGATACGCAGTATTTT.

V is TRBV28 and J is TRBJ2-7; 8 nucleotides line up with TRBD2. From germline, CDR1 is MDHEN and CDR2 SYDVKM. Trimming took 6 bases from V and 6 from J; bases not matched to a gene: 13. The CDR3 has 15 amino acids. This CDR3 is CASSYLGLAGREQYF. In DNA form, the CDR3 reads TGTGCCAGCAGCTACCTCGGGCTAGCGGGCCGCGAGCAGTACTTC. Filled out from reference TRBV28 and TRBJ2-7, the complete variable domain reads DVKVTQSSRYLVKRTGEKVFLECVQDMDHENMFWYRQDPGLGLRLIYFSYDVKMKEKGDIPEGYSVSREKKERFSLILESASTNQTSMYLCASSYLGLAGREQYFGPGTRLTVT.

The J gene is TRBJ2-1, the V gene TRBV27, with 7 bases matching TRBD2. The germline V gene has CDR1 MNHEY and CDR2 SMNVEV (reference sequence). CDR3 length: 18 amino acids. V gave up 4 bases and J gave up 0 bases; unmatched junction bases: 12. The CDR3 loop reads CASSSPGRAESSYNEQFF. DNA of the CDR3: TGTGCCAGCAGTTCACCGGGGAGGGCCGAAAGCTCCTACAATGAGCAGTTCTTC.

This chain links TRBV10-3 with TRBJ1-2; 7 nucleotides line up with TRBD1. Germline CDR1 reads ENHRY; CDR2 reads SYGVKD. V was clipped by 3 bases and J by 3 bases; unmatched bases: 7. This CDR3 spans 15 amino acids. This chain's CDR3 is CAISEQGYSYYGYTF. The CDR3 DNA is TGTGCCATCAGTGAACAGGGGTATAGTTACTATGGCTACACCTTC.

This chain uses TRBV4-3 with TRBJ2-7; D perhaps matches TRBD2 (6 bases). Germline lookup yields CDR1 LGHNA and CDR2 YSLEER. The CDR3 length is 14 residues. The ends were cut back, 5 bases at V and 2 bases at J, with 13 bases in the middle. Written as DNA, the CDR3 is TGCGCCAGCAGCTCCGGGACTGCCGCCTACGAGCAGTACTTC. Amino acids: CASSSGTAAYEQYF.

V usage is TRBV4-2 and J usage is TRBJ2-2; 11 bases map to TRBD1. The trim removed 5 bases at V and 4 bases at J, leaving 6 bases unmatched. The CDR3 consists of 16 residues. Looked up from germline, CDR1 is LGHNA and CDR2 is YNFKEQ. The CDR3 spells CASSSGTGGATGELFF. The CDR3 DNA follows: TGTGCCAGCAGCTCCGGGACAGGGGGGGCCACCGGGGAGCTGTTTTTT.

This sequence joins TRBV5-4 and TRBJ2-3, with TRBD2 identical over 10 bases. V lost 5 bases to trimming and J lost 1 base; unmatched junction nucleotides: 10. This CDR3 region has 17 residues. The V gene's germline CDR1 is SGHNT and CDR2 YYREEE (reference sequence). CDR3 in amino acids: CASSRASSGSGTDTQYF. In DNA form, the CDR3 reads TGTGCCAGCAGTAGGGCATCTAGCGGGAGCGGCACAGATACGCAGTATTTT.

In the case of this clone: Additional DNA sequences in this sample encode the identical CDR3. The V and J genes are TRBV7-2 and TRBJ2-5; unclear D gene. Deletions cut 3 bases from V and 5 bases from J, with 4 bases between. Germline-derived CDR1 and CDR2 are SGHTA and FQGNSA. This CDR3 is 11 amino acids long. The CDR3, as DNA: TGTGCCAGCAGCTTCAGTGAGACCCAGTACTTC. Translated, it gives CASSFSETQYF.

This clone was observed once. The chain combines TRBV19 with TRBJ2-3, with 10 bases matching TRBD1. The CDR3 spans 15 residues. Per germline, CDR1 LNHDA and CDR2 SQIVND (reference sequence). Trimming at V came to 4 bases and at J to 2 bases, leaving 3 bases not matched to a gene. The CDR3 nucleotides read TGTGCCAGTAGTACGACAGGGGGCGTCACAGATACGCAGTATTTT. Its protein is CASSTTGGVTDTQYF.

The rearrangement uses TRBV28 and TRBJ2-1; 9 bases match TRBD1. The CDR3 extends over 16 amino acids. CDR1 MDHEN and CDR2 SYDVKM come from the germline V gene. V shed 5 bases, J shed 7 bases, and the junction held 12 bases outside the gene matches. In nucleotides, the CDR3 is TGTGCCAGCAGTATAGCCGGGACAGGGAGAGTAAATGAGCAGTTCTTC. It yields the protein CASSIAGTGRVNEQFF.

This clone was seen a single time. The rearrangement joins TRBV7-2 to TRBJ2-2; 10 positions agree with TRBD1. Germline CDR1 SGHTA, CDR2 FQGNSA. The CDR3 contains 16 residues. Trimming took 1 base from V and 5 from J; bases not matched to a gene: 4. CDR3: CASSLVGTGATGELFF. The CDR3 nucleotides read TGTGCCAGCAGCTTAGTAGGGACAGGGGCGACCGGGGAGCTGTTTTTT.

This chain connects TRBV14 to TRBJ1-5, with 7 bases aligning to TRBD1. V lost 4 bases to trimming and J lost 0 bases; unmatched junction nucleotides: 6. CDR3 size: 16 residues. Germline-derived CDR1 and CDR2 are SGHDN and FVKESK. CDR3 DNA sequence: TGTGCCAGCAGCCCTTGTGGACAGGCTAGCAATCAGCCCCAGCATTTT. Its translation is CASSPCGQASNQPQHF.

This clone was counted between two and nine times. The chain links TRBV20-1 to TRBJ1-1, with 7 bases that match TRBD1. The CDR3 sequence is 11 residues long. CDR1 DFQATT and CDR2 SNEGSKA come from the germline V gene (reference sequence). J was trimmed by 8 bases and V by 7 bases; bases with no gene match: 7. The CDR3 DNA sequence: TGCAGTGTCCCGAGACAGGGAGAAGCTTTCTTT. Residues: CSVPRQGEAFF.

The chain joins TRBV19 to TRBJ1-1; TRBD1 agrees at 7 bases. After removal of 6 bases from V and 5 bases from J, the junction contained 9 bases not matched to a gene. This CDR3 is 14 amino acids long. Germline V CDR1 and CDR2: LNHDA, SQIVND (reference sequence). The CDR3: CASRNRGGETEAFF. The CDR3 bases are TGTGCCAGTAGGAACAGGGGAGGTGAGACTGAAGCTTTCTTT.

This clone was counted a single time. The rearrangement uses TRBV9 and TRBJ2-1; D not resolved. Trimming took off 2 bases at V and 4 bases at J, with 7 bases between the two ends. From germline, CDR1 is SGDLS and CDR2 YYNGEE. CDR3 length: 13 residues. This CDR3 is CASSVSIYNEQFF. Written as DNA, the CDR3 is TGTGCCAGCAGCGTTTCAATTTACAATGAGCAGTTCTTC.